Below, one T cell receptor (beta chain) is given with its context. The antigen is unknown. Trimming took 2 bases from V and 8 from J, leaving 14 bases between them. This CDR3 spans 14 amino acids. The data were obtained in a study of blood T cells in healthy people across ages. Turning to the study itself: Template-switching capture recovered about one barcoded beta molecule per two T cells.

Broader study findings: Naive CD4+ cells and diversity were both higher in long-lived donors than in aged donors. Per million T cells, TCR beta diversity dropped about linearly as age rose. Changes in expanded clonotypes were possibly confounded, as the CMV status of donors was unknown.

Then a second PCR, running roughly 7 to 11 cycles, was carried out with a sample-barcoded 5' primer and a J-beta primer mix. TCRdb reprocessed the 5' RACE reads with MiXCR, giving one entry per CDR3 protein. The table records about 640,000 distinct CDR3 sequences, approximately 59% of them present only once. The specimen sequenced was blood. This receptor was identified in a man aged 55 to 70 in good health. The V call is TRBV12-3 or TRBV12-4, the J call TRBJ2-3; D gene unclear. Written as DNA, the CDR3 is TGTGCCAGCAGTTTACAACTACCCCCCGGTACGCAGTATTTT. As protein: CASSLQLPPGTQYF.